The clone carrying this T cell receptor beta chain was seen a few times. Unique molecular identifiers were attached to individual cDNA molecules. TCRdb passed the 5' RACE reads through MiXCR, listing each CDR3 protein once. The sample consists of over 95,000 distinct CDR3 sequences, approximately 15% of them appearing once. The record originates from a study of early T cells in non-severe SARS-CoV-2 infection. Background on the study: Bulk RNA from unsorted whole blood was sequenced; chains were unpaired.

The CDR3 totals 12 residues. Trimming pared 2 bases from V and 6 bases from J, leaving 4 bases between. The specimen sequenced was whole blood. This clonotype originated in an adult who was a healthcare worker with PCR-confirmed SARS-CoV-2 infection or an uninfected control (not recorded which). The genes are TRBV12-3 or TRBV12-4 and TRBJ1-4; D is unclear. The CDR3 DNA sequence: TGTGCCAGCAGTTTAATGTATGAAAAACTGTTTTTT. Residues: CASSLMYEKLFF.